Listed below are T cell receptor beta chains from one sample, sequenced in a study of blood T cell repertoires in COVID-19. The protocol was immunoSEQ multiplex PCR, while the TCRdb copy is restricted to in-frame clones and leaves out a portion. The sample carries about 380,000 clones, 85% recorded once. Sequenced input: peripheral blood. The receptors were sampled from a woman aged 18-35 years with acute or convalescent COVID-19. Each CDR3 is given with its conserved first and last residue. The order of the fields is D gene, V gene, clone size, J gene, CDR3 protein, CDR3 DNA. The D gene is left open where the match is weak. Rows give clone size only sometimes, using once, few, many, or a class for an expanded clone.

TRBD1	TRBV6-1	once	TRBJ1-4	CASSEDREYEKLFF	TGTGCCAGCAGTGAGGACAGGGAATATGAAAAACTGTTTTTT
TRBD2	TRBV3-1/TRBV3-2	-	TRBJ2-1	CASSQGASGVPYNEQFF	TGTGCCAGCAGCCAAGGAGCTAGCGGTGTTCCCTACAATGAGCAGTTCTTC
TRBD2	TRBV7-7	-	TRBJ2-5	CASSSSGTSPETQYF	TGTGCCAGCAGCTCCTCAGGGACTAGCCCGGAGACCCAGTACTTC
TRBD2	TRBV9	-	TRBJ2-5	CASSVASSGNQETQYF	TGTGCCAGCAGCGTAGCGTCTAGCGGGAATCAAGAGACCCAGTACTTC
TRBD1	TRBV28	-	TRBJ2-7	CASSLTRQGNYEQYF	TGTGCCAGCAGTTTAACCAGACAGGGCAACTACGAGCAGTACTTC
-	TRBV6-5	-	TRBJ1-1	CASLGDSMNTEAFF	TGTGCCAGCCTGGGTGACAGTATGAACACTGAAGCTTTCTTT
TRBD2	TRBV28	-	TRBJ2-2	CASSPGASSWGREGDGELFF	TGTGCCAGCAGTCCCGGTGCCAGCTCCTGGGGGCGGGAGGGAGACGGGGAGCTGTTTTTT
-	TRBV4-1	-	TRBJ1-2	CASSQDKGSGDYYGYTF	TGCGCCAGCAGCCAAGATAAGGGTTCGGGAGACTACTATGGCTACACCTTC
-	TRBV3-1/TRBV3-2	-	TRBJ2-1	CASSREGGEQFF	TGTGCCAGCAGTCGTGAAGGGGGAGAGCAGTTCTTC
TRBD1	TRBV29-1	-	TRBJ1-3	CSVAIGTGRGNTIYF	TGCAGCGTTGCTATTGGGACAGGGCGAGGAAACACCATATATTTT
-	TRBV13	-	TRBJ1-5	CASSSRGEGNQPQHF	TGTGCCAGCAGCTCCCGGGGTGAGGGCAATCAGCCCCAGCATTTT
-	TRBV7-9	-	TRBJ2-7	CASSSNYEQYF	TGTGCCAGCAGCTCCAACTACGAGCAGTACTTC
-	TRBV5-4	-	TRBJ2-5	CASSPMGGLVETQYF	TGTGCCAGCAGCCCAATGGGGGGGCTGGTGGAGACCCAGTACTTC
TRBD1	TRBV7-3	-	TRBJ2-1	CASSLMGQGSDEQFF	TGTGCCAGCAGCTTAATGGGACAGGGGTCGGATGAGCAGTTCTTC
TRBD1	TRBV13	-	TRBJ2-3	CASSPPALDRASTDTQYF	TGTGCCAGCAGTCCCCCGGCCCTGGACAGGGCGAGCACAGATACGCAGTATTTT